These 19 T cell receptor beta chains share one sample of origin, sequenced in a study of glioma-infiltrating T cells. Using RNA template, CDR3s of TCR alpha and beta were amplified with iRepertoire arm-PCR. Each CDR3 protein gets one entry after TCRdb re-called the multiplex PCR reads with MiXCR. The top ten clones hold roughly 15% of a sample with 100,000 to 150,000 distinct CDR3 sequences, 20% to 25% of them seen once. Specimen: glioma tissue, nonneoplastic brain tissue, or PBMCs (not recorded which). Every receptor here comes from a human donor with low-grade glioma or glioblastoma, undergoing nonglioma brain surgery, or in good health (not recorded which).

This clonotype occurred many times. The genes are TRBV19 and TRBJ2-1; the D is unclear. Trimming took off 3 bases at V and 1 base at J, with 13 bases between the two ends. The CDR3 spans 16 residues. Germline V gene sequence: CDR1 LNHDA, CDR2 SQIVND (reference sequence). CDR3 coding DNA: TGTGCCAGTAGTATTGGGTGGGGATGGTCCTACAATGAGCAGTTCTTC. Translation: CASSIGWGWSYNEQFF.

Ten or more counts support this clonotype. The chain combines TRBV5-1 with TRBJ1-1; D gene ambiguous. The CDR3 runs to 12 residues. Deletions cut 2 bases from V and 3 bases from J, with 5 bases between. The germline V gene encodes CDR1 SGHRS and CDR2 YFSETQ. DNA of the CDR3: TGCGCCAGCAGCTTTTCGGACACTGAAGCTTTCTTT. This encodes CASSFSDTEAFF.

Ten or more counts support this clonotype. The chain uses TRBV6-2 or TRBV6-3 and TRBJ2-1, with 11 bases lining up with TRBD2. V shed 4 bases and J 3 bases; nucleotides not matched to a gene: 8. The CDR3 loop spans 17 amino acids. In germline, CDR1 is MNHEY, CDR2 SVGEGT. CDR3 sequence: CASSLPGLAAHYNEQFF. In DNA form, the CDR3 reads TGTGCCAGCAGTTTACCGGGACTAGCGGCACACTACAATGAGCAGTTCTTC.

In this sample, this clonotype turned up many times. V gene TRBV19 combines with J gene TRBJ2-6, with D hard to call. The V gene's germline CDR1 is LNHDA and CDR2 SQIVND (reference sequence). V lost 5 bases and J 7 bases, leaving 3 bases between the germline ends. The CDR3 runs to 11 residues. CDR3 coding DNA: TGTGCCAGTAGTTTCGCCAACGTCCTGACTTTC. It encodes CASSFANVLTF.

This clonotype was observed a single time. With a much larger clone just one base away, this may be a read error. The chain carries TRBV19 and TRBJ1-1, with unresolved D. V lost 3 bases and J 1 base, leaving 6 bases between the germline ends. CDR1 LNHDA and CDR2 SQIVND come from the germline V gene (reference sequence). The CDR3 spans 13 residues. For the CDR3, the DNA is TGTGCCAGTAGTATTACGAGGAACACTGAAGCTTTCTTT. It is translated as CASSITRNTEAFF.

This clonotype showed up many times. J is TRBJ2-7 and V is TRBV20-1, with 7 bases identical to TRBD2. CDR1 and CDR2 from the germline V gene are DFQATT and SNEGSKA (reference sequence). The CDR3 spans 16 residues. V lost 0 bases, J lost 6 bases, and 14 bases stayed unmatched. DNA for the CDR3: TGCAGTGCTAGAGAAAAACCGGGACTACCACACTCCGAGCAGTACTTC. This gives the protein CSAREKPGLPHSEQYF.

This clonotype was observed once. The V and J genes are TRBV2 and TRBJ2-7; the D gene could be TRBD1 or TRBD2 (6 bases each). V was clipped by 11 bases and J by 9 bases, with 20 bases between them. Germline CDR1 SNHLY, CDR2 FYNNEI. CDR3 length equals 12 residues. The CDR3 bases are TGTGCCGCGCCCTCCCACGGGGGCGCGCAGTACTTC. Translation: CAAPSHGGAQYF.

Regarding this clonotype: This sequence may be a read error, since a much larger clone differs from it by one base. The chain uses TRBV28 and TRBJ1-2; D may be TRBD1 (6 bases). Trimming pared 5 bases from V and 3 bases from J, leaving 13 bases between. The CDR3 runs to 14 residues. The germline V gene has CDR1 MDHEN and CDR2 SYDVKM. CDR3 in DNA: TGTGCCAGCAGTCGGGGGGCGCGGGACTATGGCTACACCTTC. It codes for CASSRGARDYGYTF.

In its sample, this clonotype was seen many times. The chain couples TRBV6-1 to TRBJ1-4; D ambiguous. CDR1 and CDR2 (germline): MNHNS, SASEGT. Deletions cut 4 bases from V and 7 bases from J, with 10 bases between. The CDR3 consists of 13 residues. The DNA for the CDR3 is TGTGCCAGCAGTGTTGCCTTCATTGAAAAACTGTTTTTT. This codes for CASSVAFIEKLFF.

Of note for this clonotype: A much bigger clone sits one base away, suggesting this may be a read error. The rearrangement uses TRBV20-1 and TRBJ1-2, with D hard to call. Germline V gene sequence: CDR1 DFQATT, CDR2 SNEGSKA (reference sequence). The CDR3 spans 13 residues. The CDR3, as DNA: TGCAGTGCTGAAGAAGACGGGAACTATGGCTACATCTTC. Translation: CSAEEDGNYGYIF.

This clonotype occurred many times. This chain links TRBV6-1 with TRBJ2-1, with TRBD2 matching 11 bases. Germline CDR1 and CDR2: MNHNS and SASEGT. The CDR3 covers 13 residues. V trimming: 6 bases; J trimming: 14 bases; junction bases outside the gene matches: 9. CDR3 loop: CASRTVTSGMEFF. The CDR3 nucleotides are TGTGCCAGCAGGACCGTGACTAGCGGGATGGAGTTCTTC.

In its sample, this clonotype was seen many times. The rearrangement links TRBV7-9 to TRBJ2-1; 7 bases map to TRBD1. After removal of 3 bases from V and 6 bases from J, the junction contained 5 bases not matched to a gene. The CDR3 is made up of 14 amino acids. Germline V gene data show CDR1 as SEHNR and CDR2 as FQNEAQ (reference sequence). The CDR3 spells CASSLTGSGNEQFF. CDR3 sequence (DNA): TGTGCCAGCAGCTTGACAGGGTCTGGCAATGAGCAGTTCTTC.

V and J are TRBV29-1 and TRBJ2-5; D may correspond to TRBD1 or TRBD2 (8 bases each). Germline assignment: CDR1 SQVTM and CDR2 ANQGSEA. This CDR3 contains 15 residues. V lost 3 bases and J lost 3, with 17 bases in between. The DNA for the CDR3 is TGCAGCGTTGACGGGGGGGGACAGGCTAAAGAGACCCAGTACTTC. Translating it yields CSVDGGGQAKETQYF. Based on the CDR3 plus reference TRBV29-1 and TRBJ2-5, the full variable domain is SAVISQKPSRDICQRGTSLTIQCQVDSQVTMMFWYRQQPGQSLTLIATANQGSEATYESGFVIDKFPISRPNLTFSTLTVSNMSPEDSSIYLCSVDGGGQAKETQYFGPGTRLLVL.

At least ten counts were recorded for this clonotype. Written as DNA, the CDR3 is TGCAGTGCTAGAGAGGACCGCAATCAGCCCCAGCATTTT. It translates to CSAREDRNQPQHF. V and J are TRBV20-1 and TRBJ1-5; D is undetermined. There are 13 residues in the CDR3. Trimming took 0 bases from V and 2 from J, leaving 5 bases between them. From germline, CDR1 is DFQATT and CDR2 SNEGSKA (reference sequence).

J is TRBJ1-1 and V is TRBV27; 8 bases line up with TRBD1. V lost 10 bases, J lost 3 bases, and 4 bases stayed unmatched. This CDR3 has 12 amino acids. Germline V gene sequence: CDR1 MNHEY, CDR2 SMNVEV (reference sequence). The CDR3 reads CATGGRDTEAFF. For the CDR3, the DNA is TGTGCCACAGGGGGCCGGGACACTGAAGCTTTCTTT.

At least ten counts were recorded for this clonotype. The J gene is TRBJ1-6, the V gene TRBV6-1; D is perhaps TRBD1 (5 bases). Germline values: CDR1 MNHNS, CDR2 SASEGT. V lost 0 bases, J lost 2 bases, and 17 bases lay in between. The CDR3 runs to 19 residues. The CDR3 sequence: CASSEAEGRVSAYNSPLHF. The CDR3 DNA follows: TGTGCCAGCAGTGAAGCGGAGGGCAGGGTGAGCGCCTATAATTCACCCCTCCACTTT.

Turning to this clonotype: A much larger clone differs by one base, so this may be a read error. The J gene is TRBJ2-1, the V gene TRBV18, with TRBD2 matching 11 bases. Per the germline V gene, CDR1 is KGHSH and CDR2 is LQKENI. The CDR3 has 15 amino acids. For the CDR3, the DNA is TGTGCCAACTCACCAATACTAGCGGGAGAGAATGAGCAGTTCTTC. Protein: CANSPILAGENEQFF.

The chain joins TRBV5-6 to TRBJ1-1; D is ambiguous. This CDR3 spans 13 amino acids. Trimming stripped 1 base from V and 1 base from J, with 5 bases between. Looked up from germline, CDR1 is SGHDT and CDR2 is YYEEEE. In DNA form, the CDR3 reads TGTGCCAGCAGCTTGTATGCGAACACTGAAGCTTTCTTT. This translates into CASSLYANTEAFF.

About this clonotype itself: A much larger clonotype is one base distant, so this may be a read error. The chain has TRBV4-2 and TRBJ2-1; D unresolved. Trimming removed 5 bases at V and 4 bases at J, with 9 bases between. CDR1 LGHNA and CDR2 YNFKEQ come from the germline V gene. The CDR3 runs to 13 residues. Here the CDR3 reads CASSKVDYNEQFF. The CDR3 nucleotides are TGTGCCAGCAGCAAAGTTGATTACAATGAGCAGTTCTTC.